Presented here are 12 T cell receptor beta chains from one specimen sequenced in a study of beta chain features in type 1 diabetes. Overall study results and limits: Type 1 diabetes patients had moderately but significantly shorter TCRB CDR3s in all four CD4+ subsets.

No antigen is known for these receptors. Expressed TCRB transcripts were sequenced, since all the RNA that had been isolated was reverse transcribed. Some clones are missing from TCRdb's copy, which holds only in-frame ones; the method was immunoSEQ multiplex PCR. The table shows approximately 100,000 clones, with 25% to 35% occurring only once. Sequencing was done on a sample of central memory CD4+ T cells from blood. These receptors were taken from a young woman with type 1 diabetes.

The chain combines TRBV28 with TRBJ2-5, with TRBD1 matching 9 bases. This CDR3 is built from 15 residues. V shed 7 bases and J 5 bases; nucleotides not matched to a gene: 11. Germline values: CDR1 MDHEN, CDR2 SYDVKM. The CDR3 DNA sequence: TGTGCCAGCACAGGCACAGGGGGCTCAGGGGAGACCCAGTACTTC. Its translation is CASTGTGGSGETQYF.

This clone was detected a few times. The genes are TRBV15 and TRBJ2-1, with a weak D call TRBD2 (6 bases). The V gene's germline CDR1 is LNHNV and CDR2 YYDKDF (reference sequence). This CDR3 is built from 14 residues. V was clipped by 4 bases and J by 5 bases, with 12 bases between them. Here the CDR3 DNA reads TGTGCCACCAGCAAGGCGGGACCCAACAATGAGCAGTTCTTC. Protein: CATSKAGPNNEQFF.

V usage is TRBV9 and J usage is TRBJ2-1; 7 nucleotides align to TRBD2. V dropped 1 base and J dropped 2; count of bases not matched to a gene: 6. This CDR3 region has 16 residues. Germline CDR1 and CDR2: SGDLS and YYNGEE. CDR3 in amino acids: CASSVPGLAAYNEQFF. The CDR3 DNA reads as TGTGCCAGCAGCGTACCGGGTCTAGCGGCCTACAATGAGCAGTTCTTC.

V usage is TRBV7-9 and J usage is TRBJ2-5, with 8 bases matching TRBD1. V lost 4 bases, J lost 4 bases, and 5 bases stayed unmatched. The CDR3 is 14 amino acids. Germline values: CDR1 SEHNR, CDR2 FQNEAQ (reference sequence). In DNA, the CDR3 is TGTGCCAGCAGCTCCGGACAGGGATTAGAGACCCAGTACTTC. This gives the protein CASSSGQGLETQYF. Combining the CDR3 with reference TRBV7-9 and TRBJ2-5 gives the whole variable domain DTGVSQNPRHKITKRGQNVTFRCDPISEHNRLYWYRQTLGQGPEFLTYFQNEAQLEKSRLLSDRFSAERPKGSFSTLEIQRTEQGDSAMYLCASSSGQGLETQYFGPGTRLLVL.

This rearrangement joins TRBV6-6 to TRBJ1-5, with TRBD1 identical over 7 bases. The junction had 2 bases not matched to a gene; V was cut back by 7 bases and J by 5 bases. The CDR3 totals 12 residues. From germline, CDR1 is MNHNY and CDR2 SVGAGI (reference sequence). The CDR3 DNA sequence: TGTGCCAGCACTCAGGGGGATCAGCCCCAGCATTTT. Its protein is CASTQGDQPQHF.

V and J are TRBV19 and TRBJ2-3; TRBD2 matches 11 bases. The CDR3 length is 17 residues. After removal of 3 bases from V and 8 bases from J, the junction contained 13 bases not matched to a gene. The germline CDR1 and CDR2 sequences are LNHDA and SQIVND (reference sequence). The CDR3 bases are TGTGCCAGTAGTATCCGGGGAACTAGCGGGAGCGGGGGTACGCAGTATTTT. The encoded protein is CASSIRGTSGSGGTQYF.

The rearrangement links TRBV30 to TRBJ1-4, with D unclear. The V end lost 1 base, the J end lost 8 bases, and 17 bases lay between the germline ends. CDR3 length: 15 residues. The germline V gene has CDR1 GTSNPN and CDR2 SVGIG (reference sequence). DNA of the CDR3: TGTGCCTGGAGTGGTCTTTCCGGGGTACGGGAAAAACTGTTTTTT. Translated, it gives CAWSGLSGVREKLFF.

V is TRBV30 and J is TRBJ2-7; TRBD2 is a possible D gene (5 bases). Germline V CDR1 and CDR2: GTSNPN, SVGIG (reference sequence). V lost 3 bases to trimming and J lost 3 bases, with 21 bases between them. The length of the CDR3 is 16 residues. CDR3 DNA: TGTGCCTGGAGGGGCGGGTCCGGACCCCGTCGCTACGAGCAGTACTTC. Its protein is CAWRGGSGPRRYEQYF.

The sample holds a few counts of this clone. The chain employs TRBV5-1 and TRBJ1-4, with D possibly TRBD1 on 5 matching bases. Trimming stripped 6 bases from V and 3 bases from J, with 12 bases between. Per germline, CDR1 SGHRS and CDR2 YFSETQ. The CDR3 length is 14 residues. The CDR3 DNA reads TGCGCCAGCACCTGGGGGGGAGCTAATGAAAAACTGTTTTTT. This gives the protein CASTWGGANEKLFF.

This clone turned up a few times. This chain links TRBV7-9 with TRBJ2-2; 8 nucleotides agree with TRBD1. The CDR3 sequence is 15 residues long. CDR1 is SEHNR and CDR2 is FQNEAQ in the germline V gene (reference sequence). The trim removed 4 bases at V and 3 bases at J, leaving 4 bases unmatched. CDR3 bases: TGTGCCAGCAGCTCAGGGGGCGTGGACACCGGGGAGCTGTTTTTT. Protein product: CASSSGGVDTGELFF.

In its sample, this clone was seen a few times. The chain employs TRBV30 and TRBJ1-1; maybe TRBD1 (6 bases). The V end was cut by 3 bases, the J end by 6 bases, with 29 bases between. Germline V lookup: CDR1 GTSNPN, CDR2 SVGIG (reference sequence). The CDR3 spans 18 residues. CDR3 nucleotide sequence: TGTGCCTGGAGCCGTGGCACACAGGGTAATCTTGCGTATCCTGAAGCTTTCTTT. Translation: CAWSRGTQGNLAYPEAFF.

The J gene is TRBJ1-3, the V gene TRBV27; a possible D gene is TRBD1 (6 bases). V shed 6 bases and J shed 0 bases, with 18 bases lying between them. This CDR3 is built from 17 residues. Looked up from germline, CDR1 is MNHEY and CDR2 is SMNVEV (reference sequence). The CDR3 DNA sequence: TGTGCCAGCAGCACCCCCCCAACAGGGAGCTCTGGAAACACCATATATTTT. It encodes CASSTPPTGSSGNTIYF.